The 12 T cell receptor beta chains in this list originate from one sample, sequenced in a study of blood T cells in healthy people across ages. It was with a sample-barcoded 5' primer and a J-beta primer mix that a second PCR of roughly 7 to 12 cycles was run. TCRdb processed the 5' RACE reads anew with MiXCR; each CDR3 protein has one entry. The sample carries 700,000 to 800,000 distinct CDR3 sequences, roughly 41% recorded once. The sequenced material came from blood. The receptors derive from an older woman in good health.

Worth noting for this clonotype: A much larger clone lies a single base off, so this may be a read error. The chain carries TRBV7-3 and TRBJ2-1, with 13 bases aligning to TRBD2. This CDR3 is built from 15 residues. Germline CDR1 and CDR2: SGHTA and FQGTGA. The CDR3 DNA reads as TGTGCCAACAGCTTAACTAGCGGGGGGGGTGTTGAGCAGTTCTTC. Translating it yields CANSLTSGGGVEQFF. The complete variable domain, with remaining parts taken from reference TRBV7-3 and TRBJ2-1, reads GAGVSQTPSNKVTEKGKYVELRCDPISGHTALYWYRQSLGQGPEFLIYFQGTGAADDSGLPNDRFFAVRPEGSVSTLKIQRTERGDSAVYLCANSLTSGGGVEQFFGPGTRLTVL.

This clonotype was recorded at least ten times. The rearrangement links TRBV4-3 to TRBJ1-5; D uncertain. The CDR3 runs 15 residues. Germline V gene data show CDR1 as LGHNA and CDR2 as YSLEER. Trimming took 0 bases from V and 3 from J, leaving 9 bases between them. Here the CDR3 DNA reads TGCGCCAGCAGCCAAGATCCACGGGCCAATCAGCCCCAGCATTTT. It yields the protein CASSQDPRANQPQHF.

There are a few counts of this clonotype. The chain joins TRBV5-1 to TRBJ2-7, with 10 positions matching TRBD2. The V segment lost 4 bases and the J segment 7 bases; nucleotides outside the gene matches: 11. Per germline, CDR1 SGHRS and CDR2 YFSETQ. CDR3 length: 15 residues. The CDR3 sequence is CASSDGTSVDNEQYF. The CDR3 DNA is TGCGCCAGCAGCGACGGGACTAGCGTGGACAATGAGCAGTACTTC. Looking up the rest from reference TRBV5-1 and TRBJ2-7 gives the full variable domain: KAGVTQTPRYLIKTRGQQVTLSCSPISGHRSVSWYQQTPGQGLQFLFEYFSETQRNKGNFPGRFSGRQFSNSRSEMNVSTLELGDSALYLCASSDGTSVDNEQYFGPGTRLTVT.

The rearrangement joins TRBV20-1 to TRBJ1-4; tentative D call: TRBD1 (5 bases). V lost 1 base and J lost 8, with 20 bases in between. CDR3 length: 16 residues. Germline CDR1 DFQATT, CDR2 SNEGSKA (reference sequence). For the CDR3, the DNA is TGCAGTGCTAGAGGGACGGGGGGACGAGACGAGGAAAAACTGTTTTTT. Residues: CSARGTGGRDEEKLFF.

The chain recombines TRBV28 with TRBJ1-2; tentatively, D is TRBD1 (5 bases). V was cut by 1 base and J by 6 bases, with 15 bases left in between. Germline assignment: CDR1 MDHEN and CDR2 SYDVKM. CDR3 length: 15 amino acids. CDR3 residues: CASSLSPFGTHGYTF. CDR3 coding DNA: TGTGCCAGCAGTTTATCACCGTTCGGGACGCATGGCTACACCTTC.

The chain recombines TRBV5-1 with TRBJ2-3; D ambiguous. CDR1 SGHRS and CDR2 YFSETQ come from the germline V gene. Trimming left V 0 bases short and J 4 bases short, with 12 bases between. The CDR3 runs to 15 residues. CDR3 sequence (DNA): TGCGCCAGCAGCTTGGGTCTTGTAGGTCCAGATACGCAGTATTTT. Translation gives CASSLGLVGPDTQYF.

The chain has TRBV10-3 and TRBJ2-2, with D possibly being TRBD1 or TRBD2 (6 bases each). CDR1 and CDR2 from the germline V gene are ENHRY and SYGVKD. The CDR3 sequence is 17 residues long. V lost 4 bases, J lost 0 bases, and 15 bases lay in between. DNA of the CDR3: TGTGCCATCAGTGGCGGCTGGGGGGCAGCGAACACCGGGGAGCTGTTTTTT. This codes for CAISGGWGAANTGELFF.

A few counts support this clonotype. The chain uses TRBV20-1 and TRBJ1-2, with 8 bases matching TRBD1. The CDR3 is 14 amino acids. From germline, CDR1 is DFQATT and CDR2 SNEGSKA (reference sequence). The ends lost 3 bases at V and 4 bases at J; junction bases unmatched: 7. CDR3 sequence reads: CSASGDRISYGYTF. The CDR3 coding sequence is TGCAGTGCTAGTGGGGACAGGATAAGCTATGGCTACACCTTC.

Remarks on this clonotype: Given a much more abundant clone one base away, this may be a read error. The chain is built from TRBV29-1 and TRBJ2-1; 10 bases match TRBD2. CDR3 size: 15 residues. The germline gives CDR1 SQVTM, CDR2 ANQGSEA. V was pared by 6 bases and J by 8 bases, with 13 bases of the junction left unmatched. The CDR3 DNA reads TGCAGCGTCGGTCCCGGGACTAGCGTCATTGATGAGCAGTTCTTC. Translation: CSVGPGTSVIDEQFF.

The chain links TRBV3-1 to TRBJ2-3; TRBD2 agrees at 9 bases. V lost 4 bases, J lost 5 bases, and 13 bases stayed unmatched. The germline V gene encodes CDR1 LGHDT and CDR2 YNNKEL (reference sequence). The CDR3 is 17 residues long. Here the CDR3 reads CASSPLGSRGGRDTQYF. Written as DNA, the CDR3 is TGTGCCAGCAGCCCGTTGGGCTCGCGGGGGGGCCGAGATACGCAGTATTTT.

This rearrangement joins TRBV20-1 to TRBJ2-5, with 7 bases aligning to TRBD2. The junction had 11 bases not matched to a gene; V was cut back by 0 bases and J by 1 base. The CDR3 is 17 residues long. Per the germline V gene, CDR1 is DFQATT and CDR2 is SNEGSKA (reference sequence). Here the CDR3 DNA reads TGCAGTGCTAGAGATCCCTTCGGACTAGAGCCCCAAGAGACCCAGTACTTC. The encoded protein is CSARDPFGLEPQETQYF.

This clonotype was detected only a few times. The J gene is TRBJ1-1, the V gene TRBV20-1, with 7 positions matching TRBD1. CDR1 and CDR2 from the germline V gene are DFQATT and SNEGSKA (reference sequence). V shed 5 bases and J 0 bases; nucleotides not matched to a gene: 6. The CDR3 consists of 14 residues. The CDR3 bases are TGCAGTGCTGCACCCGGGACAGTGAACACTGAAGCTTTCTTT. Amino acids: CSAAPGTVNTEAFF.